Each of the 25 T cell receptor beta chains below was sequenced from the same sample in a study of regulatory and conventional T cells in RAG deficiency. Assay: immunoSEQ multiplex PCR; the TCRdb copy retains only in-frame clones and omits some. Of thousands of clones listed, 82% are singletons. Conventional CD4+ T cells were sorted from blood as CD25-low CD127-high cells. The material sequenced was CD4+ effector T cells sorted from blood. Receptors were obtained from a human donor with RAG deficiency presenting as severe combined immunodeficiency.

The chain couples TRBV28 to TRBJ2-7, with 9 bases matching TRBD1. The J segment lost 4 bases and the V segment lost 6 bases, leaving 16 bases of the junction unmatched. Germline CDR1 reads MDHEN; CDR2 reads SYDVKM. This CDR3 is built from 17 residues. CDR3 region: CASRHHLGQGNLYEQYF. The CDR3 bases are TGTGCCAGCAGACACCATCTGGGACAGGGAAACTTGTACGAGCAGTACTTC.

V and J are TRBV5-4 and TRBJ2-3; TRBD1 matches at 9 bases. Germline loops: CDR1 SGHNT, CDR2 YYREEE (reference sequence). J gave up 4 bases and V 10 bases, and 13 bases lay outside the gene matches. This CDR3 is built from 15 residues. The CDR3 bases are TGTGCCGCAAGTAGGCGGGACAGGGCGGCAGATACGCAGTATTTT. Translation: CAASRRDRAADTQYF.

The chain carries TRBV30 and TRBJ2-2; D is uncertain. This CDR3 comprises 14 residues. The germline CDR1 and CDR2 sequences are GTSNPN and SVGIG (reference sequence). V dropped 2 bases and J dropped 1 base, with 8 bases sitting between them. CDR3 amino acids: CAWSRNLNTGELFF. CDR3 sequence (DNA): TGTGCCTGGAGTAGAAACCTGAACACCGGGGAGCTGTTTTTT.

The genes are TRBV7-2 and TRBJ2-7, with 7 bases matching TRBD1. Germline V gene sequence: CDR1 SGHTA, CDR2 FQGNSA. The ends lost 3 bases at V and 3 bases at J; junction bases unmatched: 2. The CDR3 totals 13 residues. CDR3 sequence: CASSFNRGYEQYF. CDR3 nucleotide sequence: TGTGCCAGCAGCTTTAACAGGGGCTACGAGCAGTACTTC.

The rearrangement joins TRBV6-4 to TRBJ1-2; tentative D call: TRBD1 (5 bases). V was cut by 9 bases and J by 2 bases, with 13 bases left in between. CDR3 length equals 13 residues. Germline CDR1 is MRHNA and CDR2 is SNTAGT. This chain's CDR3 is CASSRDLNYGYTF. DNA for the CDR3: TGTGCCAGTTCCCGGGACCTCAACTATGGCTACACCTTC.

This chain connects TRBV29-1 to TRBJ2-5, with a tentative D call TRBD1 (6 bases). The CDR3 contains 13 residues. Trimming took 8 bases from V and 2 from J, leaving 15 bases between them. In germline, CDR1 is SQVTM, CDR2 ANQGSEA. The CDR3 DNA sequence: TGCAGCCACTCCTTCGACAGGCAAGAGACCCAGTACTTC. Its protein product is CSHSFDRQETQYF.

The rearrangement links TRBV7-2 to TRBJ1-2; D unresolved. In germline, CDR1 is SGHTA, CDR2 FQGNSA. Trimming took 3 bases from V and 4 from J, leaving 15 bases between them. The CDR3 contains 15 residues. The CDR3 nucleotides are TGTGCCAGCAGCTTTGAGTGGAAGGGTGGCTATGGCTACACCTTC. Its protein product is CASSFEWKGGYGYTF.

The chain joins TRBV5-4 to TRBJ1-1; D unresolved. Germline values: CDR1 SGHNT, CDR2 YYREEE (reference sequence). This CDR3 has 13 residues. The germline V and J ends were trimmed by 4 bases and 1 base, with 8 bases remaining between them. In DNA, the CDR3 is TGTGCCAGCAGCCCTTGGGCGAACACTGAAGCTTTCTTT. This sequence encodes CASSPWANTEAFF.

The gene calls are TRBV28 and TRBJ1-2, with D maybe TRBD1 (6 bases). CDR3 length: 14 amino acids. V lost 6 bases to trimming and J lost 8 bases, with 19 bases between them. CDR1 is MDHEN and CDR2 is SYDVKM in the germline V gene. CDR3 region: CASSPGQTPLGYTF. In DNA form, the CDR3 reads TGTGCCAGCAGCCCAGGACAGACCCCTCTAGGCTACACCTTC.

This clone came up a few times. This chain connects TRBV28 to TRBJ1-1; TRBD1 matches 10 bases. Germline V gene lookup returns CDR1 MDHEN and CDR2 SYDVKM. CDR3 length equals 14 residues. After removal of 5 bases from V and 5 bases from J, the junction contained 5 bases not matched to a gene. In DNA form, the CDR3 reads TGTGCCAGCAGTCTGGACAGGGGGGGGACTGAAGCTTTCTTT. Translating it yields CASSLDRGGTEAFF.

This chain links TRBV28 with TRBJ2-2; 9 bases are shared with TRBD2. V lost 2 bases, J lost 5 bases, and 3 bases stayed unmatched. This CDR3 comprises 15 residues. CDR1 is MDHEN and CDR2 is SYDVKM in the germline V gene. CDR3 protein: CASSLVLAGTGELFF. In DNA, the CDR3 is TGTGCCAGCAGTTTAGTTCTAGCGGGAACCGGGGAGCTGTTTTTT. Drawing the rest from reference TRBV28 and TRBJ2-2, the complete variable domain is DVKVTQSSRYLVKRTGEKVFLECVQDMDHENMFWYRQDPGLGLRLIYFSYDVKMKEKGDIPEGYSVSREKKERFSLILESASTNQTSMYLCASSLVLAGTGELFFGEGSRLTVL.

The chain couples TRBV2 to TRBJ2-1; tentatively, D is TRBD2 (6 bases). V shed 5 bases and J shed 1 base, with 12 bases lying between them. There are 15 residues in the CDR3. Germline assignment: CDR1 SNHLY and CDR2 FYNNEI. CDR3 nucleotide sequence: TGTGCCAGCAGTCGGGACTCCAATTCCTACAATGAGCAGTTCTTC. Protein sequence: CASSRDSNSYNEQFF.

In DNA, the CDR3 is TGCAGCGCTGGGCAAGAGACCCAGTACTTC. Amino acid sequence: CSAGQETQYF. The chain links TRBV29-1 to TRBJ2-5; no reliable D call. V shed 7 bases and J shed 2 bases, with 5 bases lying between them. Germline V gene sequence: CDR1 SQVTM, CDR2 ANQGSEA. The CDR3 is 10 residues long.

The rearrangement joins TRBV10-3 to TRBJ2-2, with D perhaps TRBD2 (5 bases). The CDR3 spans 13 residues. Trimming removed 11 bases at V and 1 base at J, with 11 bases between. Germline V gene sequence: CDR1 ENHRY, CDR2 SYGVKD. The CDR3 loop reads CAVGGRNTGELFF. In DNA form, the CDR3 reads TGTGCCGTAGGAGGACGGAACACCGGGGAGCTGTTTTTT.

The chain uses TRBV7-3 and TRBJ2-1, with D perhaps TRBD1 (6 bases). The CDR3 covers 14 residues. V lost 2 bases, J lost 12 bases, and 17 bases lay in between. Looked up from germline, CDR1 is SGHTA and CDR2 is FQGTGA. CDR3 sequence: CASSLATGSGGQFF. The CDR3 nucleotides are TGTGCCAGCAGCTTAGCCACAGGGTCTGGCGGGCAGTTCTTC.

This clone has only one observation. V gene TRBV7-4 combines with J gene TRBJ2-6; D remains ambiguous. V was clipped by 5 bases and J by 5 bases, with 25 bases between them. CDR1 and CDR2 (germline): SGHVT, SQSDAQ. The CDR3 length is 19 residues. CDR3 sequence reads: CASSSFPSAHKSRANVLTF. In DNA, the CDR3 is TGTGCCAGCAGCAGTTTTCCTTCAGCTCACAAAAGTCGGGCCAACGTCCTGACTTTC.

This clone has only a few counts. The chain carries TRBV7-9 and TRBJ2-7; D ambiguous. Germline CDR1 reads SEHNR; CDR2 reads FQNEAQ (reference sequence). The V gene lost 0 bases and the J gene lost 3 bases, with 15 bases spanning the gap. The CDR3 has 16 residues. In DNA, the CDR3 is TGTGCCAGCAGCTTAGCGCGGACCCTTACCGACTACGAGCAGTACTTC. Its translation is CASSLARTLTDYEQYF.

This rearrangement joins TRBV27 to TRBJ1-4; the D is unclear. The CDR3 has 13 amino acids. Trimming removed 4 bases at V and 7 bases at J, with 10 bases between. Germline loops: CDR1 MNHEY, CDR2 SMNVEV (reference sequence). The chain's CDR3 is CASSSYPPEKLFF. DNA of the CDR3: TGTGCCAGCAGTTCCTACCCCCCTGAAAAACTGTTTTTT. The whole variable domain, filled in from reference TRBV27 and TRBJ1-4, reads EAQVTQNPRYLITVTGKKLTVTCSQNMNHEYMSWYRQDPGLGLRQIYYSMNVEVTDKGDVPEGYKVSRKEKRNFPLILESPSPNQTSLYFCASSSYPPEKLFFGSGTQLSVL.

This chain uses TRBV4-2 with TRBJ2-3; no reliable D call. This CDR3 is built from 15 residues. Germline values: CDR1 LGHNA, CDR2 YNFKEQ. V was cut by 5 bases and J by 2 bases, with 14 bases left in between. The CDR3 spells CASSYGRSFTDTQYF. The CDR3 coding sequence is TGTGCCAGCAGCTACGGCCGGAGTTTCACAGATACGCAGTATTTT.

This clone was counted between two and nine times. V is TRBV7-3 and J is TRBJ2-1; D gene uncertain. The CDR3 totals 14 residues. Between the trimmed V and J ends, which lost 2 bases and 9 bases, there was a span of 14 bases. Germline loops: CDR1 SGHTA, CDR2 FQGTGA. As DNA, the CDR3 is TGTGCCAGCAGCTTATTAGCATCGGTGCCTGAGCAGTTCTTC. Translated, it gives CASSLLASVPEQFF.

This chain uses TRBV5-4 with TRBJ2-3; D is perhaps TRBD1 (5 bases). Germline-derived CDR1 and CDR2 are SGHNT and YYREEE (reference sequence). Trimming removed 1 base from V and 2 bases from J, with 8 bases in between. The CDR3 is 14 residues long. Written as DNA, the CDR3 is TGTGCCAGCAGCTTGAAAGGGGTCACAGATACGCAGTATTTT. It encodes CASSLKGVTDTQYF. Looking up the rest from reference TRBV5-4 and TRBJ2-3 gives the full variable domain: ETGVTQSPTHLIKTRGQQVTLRCSSQSGHNTVSWYQQALGQGPQFIFQYYREEENGRGNFPPRFSGLQFPNYSSELNVNALELDDSALYLCASSLKGVTDTQYFGPGTRLTVL.

V is TRBV7-3 and J is TRBJ2-7; D is perhaps TRBD2 (5 bases). The V end was cut by 2 bases, the J end by 3 bases, with 8 bases between. From germline, CDR1 is SGHTA and CDR2 FQGTGA. There are 13 residues in the CDR3. The CDR3 region is CASSLGSVYEQYF. The DNA of the CDR3 is TGTGCCAGCAGCTTAGGTAGCGTCTACGAGCAGTACTTC.

The chain couples TRBV9 to TRBJ2-7; 9 nucleotides agree with TRBD1. The V and J ends lost 6 bases and 7 bases, in that order; junction bases with no gene match: 8. Looked up from germline, CDR1 is SGDLS and CDR2 is YYNGEE. The CDR3 extends over 13 amino acids. CDR3 DNA: TGTGCCAGCACCCAGGGGGACAGGGAAGAGCAGTACTTC. Its protein is CASTQGDREEQYF.

This rearrangement joins TRBV28 to TRBJ2-5; D possibly uses TRBD1 or TRBD2 (5 bases each). This CDR3 is 14 amino acids long. Trimming shortened V by 8 bases and J by 0 bases, and 13 bases separated the two germline ends. Germline CDR1 and CDR2: MDHEN and SYDVKM. CDR3 DNA sequence: TGTGCCAGCGGATGGGACGGTTACCAAGAGACCCAGTACTTC. Translating gives CASGWDGYQETQYF.

The V call is TRBV5-6, the J call TRBJ2-3; 9 bases agree with TRBD1. Germline lookup yields CDR1 SGHDT and CDR2 YYEEEE. CDR3 length: 14 residues. The ends lost 2 bases at V and 5 bases at J; junction bases unmatched: 3. The CDR3 DNA is TGTGCCAGCAGCTTCGACAGGGGGGAAGATACGCAGTATTTT. Its translation: CASSFDRGEDTQYF.